This TCR beta chain derives from a study of beta chain features in type 1 diabetes. Study at large: Regarding age, gender and cell yields, patients proved similar to healthy donors. Study-wide results and caveats: TCRB CDR3s from Type 1 diabetes patients were moderately but significantly shorter in all four CD4+ subsets.

Trimming took off 5 bases at V and 1 base at J, with 9 bases between the two ends. This CDR3 region has 14 residues. CDR1 MNHEY and CDR2 SVGAGI come from the germline V gene. Worth noting for this clone: Its matching antigen is unknown.

Sequenced material consisted of expressed TCRB transcripts (all of the isolated RNA was reverse transcribed). The average output of naive, central memory and regulatory T cell samples was a few million reads. Profiled with immunoSEQ multiplex PCR; TCRdb holds only in-frame clones, not every one. The data contain some 640,000 clones, over 12% of them singletons. Every donor provided one heparinised blood draw, which averaged about 120 mL. Cells sorted by CD45RO/CCR7/CD25/CD127/CD95/CD27 comprised CD4+ naive, central memory, regulatory and stem cell-like memory cells. This sequence was found in a man aged 18 to 29 with type 1 diabetes. This rearrangement joins TRBV6-5 to TRBJ1-5; no firm D call. Material for sequencing was naive CD4+ T cells from blood. The CDR3 loop is CASSKGGSNQPQHF. CDR3 bases: TGTGCCAGCAGTAAGGGAGGGAGCAATCAGCCCCAGCATTTT.